Listed below are T cell receptor beta chains from one sample, sequenced in a study of cytomegalovirus exposure and HLA in healthy donors. Here immunoSEQ multiplex PCR was the method, and the copy in TCRdb shows in-frame clones only, minus some. The table lists about 67,000 clones, about 70% of them singletons. Sequenced sample: PBMCs. The receptors were sampled from a woman aged 25 to 39 in good health and CMV-seronegative. The CDR3 runs from the conserved cysteine through the conserved F or W. Each record gives: J gene, clone size, V gene, D gene, CDR3 protein, CDR3 DNA. A D gene is named only where the DNA matches it firmly. Clone size is stated in some rows and not others, as once, few, many or a class when expanded.

j_gene: TRBJ2-7; abundance: .; v_gene: TRBV18; d_gene: TRBD2; CDR3aa: CASSPGTSGYEQYF; CDR3nt: TGTGCCAGCTCACCCGGGACTAGCGGATACGAGCAGTACTTC
j_gene: TRBJ2-1; abundance: .; v_gene: TRBV19; d_gene: TRBD1; CDR3aa: CASRQTRDSTYNEQFF; CDR3nt: TGTGCCAGTAGACAAACCCGGGACAGCACCTACAATGAGCAGTTCTTC
j_gene: TRBJ2-5; abundance: once; v_gene: TRBV19; d_gene: TRBD1; CDR3aa: CASNRGEETQYF; CDR3nt: TGTGCCAGTAACAGGGGAGAAGAGACCCAGTACTTC
j_gene: TRBJ2-4; abundance: .; v_gene: TRBV5-1; d_gene: .; CDR3aa: CASSLGAGAKNIQYF; CDR3nt: TGCGCCAGCAGCTTGGGGGCAGGGGCCAAAAACATTCAGTACTTC
j_gene: TRBJ1-4; abundance: few; v_gene: TRBV6-5; d_gene: TRBD1; CDR3aa: CASSKGQDGYEKLFF; CDR3nt: TGTGCCAGCAGTAAAGGACAGGATGGTTATGAAAAACTGTTTTTT
j_gene: TRBJ1-2; abundance: .; v_gene: TRBV27; d_gene: TRBD1; CDR3aa: CASSSIDRGDGYTF; CDR3nt: TGTGCCAGCAGTTCTATAGACAGGGGGGATGGCTACACCTTC
j_gene: TRBJ1-3; abundance: .; v_gene: TRBV6-5; d_gene: .; CDR3aa: CASISMASGNTIYF; CDR3nt: TGTGCCAGCATCTCAATGGCCTCTGGAAACACCATATATTTT
j_gene: TRBJ2-7; abundance: .; v_gene: TRBV6-5; d_gene: TRBD1; CDR3aa: CASSYGGQGGYEQYF; CDR3nt: TGTGCCAGCAGTTACGGGGGACAGGGTGGATACGAGCAGTACTTC
j_gene: TRBJ2-7; abundance: few; v_gene: TRBV5-5; d_gene: .; CDR3aa: CASSLGLGASYEQYF; CDR3nt: TGTGCCAGCAGCTTAGGGTTAGGGGCGTCCTACGAGCAGTACTTC
j_gene: TRBJ1-1; abundance: .; v_gene: TRBV2; d_gene: .; CDR3aa: CASSEDSTNTEASF; CDR3nt: TGTGCCAGCAGTGAGGACAGCACGAACACTGAAGCTTCCTTT
j_gene: TRBJ1-5; abundance: few; v_gene: TRBV6-6; d_gene: .; CDR3aa: CASSTQSDRPQHF; CDR3nt: TGTGCCAGCAGTACTCAGTCGGACAGACCCCAGCATTTT
j_gene: TRBJ2-7; abundance: few; v_gene: TRBV6-5; d_gene: TRBD2; CDR3aa: CADDSGGSHEQYF; CDR3nt: TGTGCCGACGATAGCGGGGGCTCCCACGAGCAGTACTTC
j_gene: TRBJ2-3; abundance: .; v_gene: TRBV5-1; d_gene: TRBD1; CDR3aa: CASSLGQGRTDTQYF; CDR3nt: TGCGCCAGCAGCCTCGGACAGGGTAGAACGGATACGCAGTATTTT
j_gene: TRBJ2-2; abundance: few; v_gene: TRBV6-1; d_gene: TRBD1; CDR3aa: CASSEGGTGGGYTGELFF; CDR3nt: TGTGCCAGCAGTGAGGGGGGGACAGGGGGCGGTTACACCGGGGAGCTGTTTTTT
j_gene: TRBJ2-3; abundance: .; v_gene: TRBV6-6; d_gene: .; CDR3aa: CASSQRTFTDTQYF; CDR3nt: TGTGCCAGCAGTCAAAGGACATTCACAGATACGCAGTATTTT
j_gene: TRBJ2-7; abundance: .; v_gene: TRBV23-1; d_gene: .; CDR3aa: CASSENREHTAYEQYF; CDR3nt: TGCGCCAGCAGTGAAAACAGGGAGCACACCGCCTACGAGCAGTACTTC
j_gene: TRBJ2-7; abundance: .; v_gene: TRBV4-2; d_gene: TRBD1; CDR3aa: CASSLGGGQASYEQYF; CDR3nt: TGTGCCAGCAGCTTAGGCGGAGGACAGGCCTCCTACGAGCAGTACTTC
j_gene: TRBJ2-5; abundance: .; v_gene: TRBV9; d_gene: TRBD2; CDR3aa: CASSDRGLAGPGETQYF; CDR3nt: TGTGCCAGCAGCGACAGGGGACTAGCGGGCCCCGGGGAGACCCAGTACTTC
j_gene: TRBJ1-1; abundance: .; v_gene: TRBV5-5; d_gene: .; CDR3aa: CASSQYTATEAFF; CDR3nt: TGTGCCAGCAGCCAATATACTGCCACTGAAGCTTTCTTT
j_gene: TRBJ2-7; abundance: .; v_gene: TRBV5-4; d_gene: TRBD1; CDR3aa: CASSLARQGAHEQYF; CDR3nt: TGTGCCAGCAGCTTGGCGCGACAGGGGGCGCACGAGCAGTACTTC
j_gene: TRBJ2-5; abundance: .; v_gene: TRBV5-5; d_gene: TRBD2; CDR3aa: CASSLASPGRVGSETQYF; CDR3nt: TGTGCCAGCAGCTTGGCTTCCCCAGGGAGGGTGGGCAGCGAGACCCAGTACTTC
j_gene: TRBJ1-2; abundance: .; v_gene: TRBV27; d_gene: .; CDR3aa: CASSLRGGYGYTF; CDR3nt: TGTGCCAGCAGTTTAAGGGGAGGCTATGGCTACACCTTC
j_gene: TRBJ2-7; abundance: .; v_gene: TRBV7-2; d_gene: TRBD1; CDR3aa: CASSSGTGSHEQYF; CDR3nt: TGTGCCAGCAGCTCCGGGACAGGGTCTCACGAGCAGTACTTC
j_gene: TRBJ2-1; abundance: .; v_gene: TRBV19; d_gene: TRBD2; CDR3aa: CASSIGVAGMGNEQFF; CDR3nt: TGTGCCAGTAGTATTGGGGTAGCGGGGATGGGGAATGAGCAGTTCTTC
j_gene: TRBJ1-3; abundance: once; v_gene: TRBV28; d_gene: .; CDR3aa: CASSPHRDSGNTIYF; CDR3nt: TGTGCCAGCAGTCCCCACAGGGACTCTGGAAACACCATATATTTT
j_gene: TRBJ2-7; abundance: .; v_gene: TRBV19; d_gene: TRBD1; CDR3aa: CASRSTGQDSYEQYF; CDR3nt: TGTGCCAGTAGGAGCACGGGACAGGACTCCTACGAGCAGTACTTC
j_gene: TRBJ1-1; abundance: .; v_gene: TRBV5-1; d_gene: TRBD1; CDR3aa: CASSQGTANTEAFF; CDR3nt: TGCGCCAGCAGCCAGGGGACAGCGAACACTGAAGCTTTCTTT
j_gene: TRBJ2-3; abundance: .; v_gene: TRBV4-3; d_gene: .; CDR3aa: CASSLGTGNTQYF; CDR3nt: TGCGCCAGCAGCCTCGGGACTGGGAATACGCAGTATTTT
j_gene: TRBJ1-1; abundance: .; v_gene: TRBV6-1; d_gene: .; CDR3aa: CASTFRWTEAFF; CDR3nt: TGTGCCAGCACTTTCAGGTGGACTGAAGCTTTCTTT